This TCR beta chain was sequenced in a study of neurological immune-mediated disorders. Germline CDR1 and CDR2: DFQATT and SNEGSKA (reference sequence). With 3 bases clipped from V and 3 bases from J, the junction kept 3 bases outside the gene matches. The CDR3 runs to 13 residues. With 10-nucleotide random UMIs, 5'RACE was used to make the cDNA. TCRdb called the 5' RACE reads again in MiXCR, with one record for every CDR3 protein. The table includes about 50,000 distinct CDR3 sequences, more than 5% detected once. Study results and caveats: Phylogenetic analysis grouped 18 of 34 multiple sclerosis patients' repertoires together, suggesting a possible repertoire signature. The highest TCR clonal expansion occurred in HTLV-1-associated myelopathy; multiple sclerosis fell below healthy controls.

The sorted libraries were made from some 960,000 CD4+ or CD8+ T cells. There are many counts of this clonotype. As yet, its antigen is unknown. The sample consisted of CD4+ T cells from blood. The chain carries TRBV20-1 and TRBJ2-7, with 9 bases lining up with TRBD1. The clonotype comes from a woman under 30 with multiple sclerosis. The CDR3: CSASLDRGYEQYF. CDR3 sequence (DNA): TGCAGTGCTAGTCTGGACAGGGGCTACGAGCAGTACTTC.